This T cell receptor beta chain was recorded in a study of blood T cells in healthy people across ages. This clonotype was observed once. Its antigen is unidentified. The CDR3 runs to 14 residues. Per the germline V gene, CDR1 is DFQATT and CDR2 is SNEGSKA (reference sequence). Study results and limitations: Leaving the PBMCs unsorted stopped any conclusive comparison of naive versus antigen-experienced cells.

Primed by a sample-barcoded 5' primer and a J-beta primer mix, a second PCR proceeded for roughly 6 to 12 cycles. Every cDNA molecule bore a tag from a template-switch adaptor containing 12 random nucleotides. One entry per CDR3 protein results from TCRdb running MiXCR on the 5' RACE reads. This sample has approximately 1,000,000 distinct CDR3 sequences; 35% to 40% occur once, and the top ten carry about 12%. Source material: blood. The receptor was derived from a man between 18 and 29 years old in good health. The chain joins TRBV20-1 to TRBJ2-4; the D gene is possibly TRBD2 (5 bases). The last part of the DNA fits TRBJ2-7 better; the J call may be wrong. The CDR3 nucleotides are TGCAGTGCCAGCGAGGAGGCAAATCTATACGAGCAGTACTTC. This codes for CSASEEANLYEQYF.